Presented here are 30 T cell receptor beta chains from one specimen sequenced in a study of T cells in Graves' hyperthyroidism and ophthalmopathy. RNA transcripts yielded amplified TCR beta CDR3 regions. During a first-round RT-PCR of the TCR CDR3, the HTBI primer set was used. MiXCR, run by TCRdb on the multiplex PCR reads, gives a single entry per CDR3 protein. The sample gives 730,000 or so distinct CDR3 sequences, 18% of which show up once; 16% is in the top ten. The sample comprised blood. These receptors were obtained from a woman aged 50 to 60 with Graves' hyperthyroidism that later progressed to Graves' ophthalmopathy.

This clonotype has a handful of counts. The V gene is TRBV20-1, the J gene TRBJ1-4; TRBD1 might be the D (5 bases). V gave up 1 base and J gave up 7 bases, with 16 bases separating them. The germline V gene encodes CDR1 DFQATT and CDR2 SNEGSKA (reference sequence). There are 15 residues in the CDR3. CDR3 nucleotides: TGCAGTGCTAGAGGGGGCGGCATGAGGAGTGAAAAACTGTTTTTT. Translation: CSARGGGMRSEKLFF.

This chain links TRBV12-3 or TRBV12-4 with TRBJ1-4; D unclear. V lost 8 bases and J 12 bases, leaving 10 bases between the germline ends. This CDR3 spans 10 amino acids. CDR3 nucleotide sequence: TGTGCCAGCTCTGGCGTGCAACTGTTTTTT. Translation gives CASSGVQLFF.

This chain connects TRBV6-8 to TRBJ1-2; 7 bases match TRBD1. CDR3 length: 16 amino acids. The trim removed 5 bases at V and 2 bases at J, leaving 11 bases unmatched. Germline assignment: CDR1 MNHGY and CDR2 SAAAGT. The CDR3 reads CASSPSLDRANYGYTF. CDR3 sequence (DNA): TGTGCCAGCAGTCCCTCGCTCGACAGGGCCAACTATGGCTACACCTTC.

The table lists this clonotype with a few counts. The chain carries TRBV18 and TRBJ2-7; 7 nucleotides line up with TRBD1. The V gene's germline CDR1 is KGHSH and CDR2 LQKENI. This CDR3 is 15 amino acids long. Trimming removed 1 base from V and 1 base from J; junction bases left unmatched: 4. The CDR3 coding sequence is TGTGCCAGCTCACCACGGGACAGCAGATCCTACGAGCAGTACTTC. Translation gives CASSPRDSRSYEQYF.

The chain joins TRBV10-3 to TRBJ1-2; D might be TRBD1 (6 bases). Germline CDR1 is ENHRY and CDR2 is SYGVKD. The CDR3 is 15 residues long. The V end lost 6 bases, the J end lost 0 bases, and 14 bases lay between the germline ends. This chain's CDR3 is CAIRPQGFTNYGYTF. Here the CDR3 DNA reads TGTGCCATCAGACCCCAGGGGTTCACTAACTATGGCTACACCTTC.

At least ten counts were recorded for this clonotype. CDR3 DNA: TGCGCCAGCAGCACCAACCGGGACACTGAAGCTTTCTTT. This sequence encodes CASSTNRDTEAFF. The gene calls are TRBV5-1 and TRBJ1-1; no firm D call. Trimming removed 4 bases at V and 3 bases at J, with 10 bases between. This CDR3 comprises 13 residues. Germline V CDR1 and CDR2: SGHRS, YFSETQ.

This chain joins TRBV2 and TRBJ2-3; TRBD2 matches at 9 bases. The J segment lost 2 bases and the V segment lost 8 bases, leaving 5 bases of the junction unmatched. The germline CDR1 and CDR2 sequences are SNHLY and FYNNEI. The CDR3 is 14 residues long. The CDR3 sequence is CASGRGGLTDTQYF. CDR3 DNA: TGTGCCAGCGGGCGGGGGGGCCTCACAGATACGCAGTATTTT.

Many counts were recorded for this clonotype. This sequence joins TRBV11-1 and TRBJ1-5; possibly TRBD1 for D (6 bases). V was trimmed by 3 bases and J by 5 bases, leaving 14 bases between them. The CDR3 is 15 amino acids. The germline CDR1 and CDR2 sequences are SGHAT and FQDESV (reference sequence). The CDR3 loop reads CASSLGGRSDQPQHF. The CDR3, as DNA: TGTGCCAGCAGCTTGGGGGGGCGGTCGGATCAGCCCCAGCATTTT.

V is TRBV9 and J is TRBJ2-3; D is unclear. This CDR3 has 17 residues. CDR1 is SGDLS, CDR2 YYNGEE, per germline. The ends were cut back, 0 bases at V and 3 bases at J, with 17 bases in the middle. CDR3 DNA: TGTGCCAGCAGCGTAGCTTCTGGGTTTCAGGCAACAGATACGCAGTATTTT. Protein product: CASSVASGFQATDTQYF.

This clonotype was seen only a few times. V and J are TRBV7-6 and TRBJ1-2, with 7 nucleotides matching TRBD1. CDR3 size: 14 residues. Per the germline V gene, CDR1 is SGHVS and CDR2 is FNYEAQ. V shed 3 bases and J 4 bases; nucleotides not matched to a gene: 5. CDR3 DNA: TGTGCCAGCAGCTTGGCAGGGGGGACCTATGGCTACACCTTC. Translated, it gives CASSLAGGTYGYTF.

This clonotype was counted only a few times. This may arise from a read error, as a much more abundant clone is one base away. This likely comes from a read error, as the CDR3 has no conserved phenylalanine or tryptophan at its end. J is TRBJ1-1 and V is TRBV12-3 or TRBV12-4, with 11 bases fitting TRBD1. The length of the CDR3 is 14 residues. After removal of 6 bases from V and 1 base from J, the junction contained 1 base not matched to a gene. CDR3 nucleotide sequence: TGTGCCAGCAGAGGGACAGGGGGGAACACTGAAGCTTTCCTT. This sequence encodes CASRGTGGNTEAFL.

V gene TRBV7-9 combines with J gene TRBJ2-5; 9 bases are a match to TRBD2. The CDR3 loop spans 15 amino acids. J gave up 5 bases and V 0 bases, and 4 bases lay outside the gene matches. CDR1 is SEHNR and CDR2 is FQNEAQ in the germline V gene (reference sequence). CDR3 in DNA: TGTGCCAGCAGCTTAGCGGCGGGGGGGCAGGAGACCCAGTACTTC. This gives the protein CASSLAAGGQETQYF.

The chain has TRBV27 and TRBJ2-2, with D possibly matching TRBD2 (6 bases). V dropped 4 bases and J dropped 2 bases, with 17 bases sitting between them. The CDR3 length is 17 residues. CDR1 and CDR2 from the germline V gene are MNHEY and SMNVEV (reference sequence). CDR3 coding DNA: TGTGCCAGCAGTTCCCCTCGGGGGACCGTTAACACCGGGGAGCTGTTTTTT. As protein: CASSSPRGTVNTGELFF.

With regard to this clonotype: A junction end diverges from the germline sequence, so it may reflect a read error. The chain links TRBV7-7 to TRBJ1-1; TRBD1 is a possible D gene (5 bases). The CDR3 contains 14 residues. Germline V gene lookup returns CDR1 SSHAT and CDR2 FNYEAQ (reference sequence). Here the CDR3 reads CASSLWGLRTEAFF. In nucleotides, the CDR3 is TGTGCTAGCAGCTTATGGGGGTTGCGGACTGAAGCTTTCTTT.

This clonotype was counted only a few times. This rearrangement joins TRBV30 to TRBJ2-3; 13 bases agree with TRBD2. The CDR3 extends over 13 amino acids. V was pared by 3 bases and J by 10 bases, with 4 bases of the junction left unmatched. Germline V gives CDR1 GTSNPN, CDR2 SVGIG (reference sequence). The CDR3 nucleotides are TGTGCCTGGAGACTAGCGGGGGGGTCGGCGCAGTATTTT. This sequence encodes CAWRLAGGSAQYF.

Many counts were recorded for this clonotype. The chain combines TRBV30 with TRBJ1-5, with D uncertain. Germline CDR1 reads GTSNPN; CDR2 reads SVGIG (reference sequence). The CDR3 runs 14 residues. V was shortened by 1 base and J by 0 bases, with 7 bases between the two germline ends. The CDR3 coding sequence is TGTGCCTGGAGTGAAGGACTTAGCAATCAGCCCCAGCATTTT. Its translation: CAWSEGLSNQPQHF.

This clonotype was counted between two and nine times. The rearrangement uses TRBV7-8 and TRBJ2-2; weak D call: TRBD2 (6 bases). V lost 4 bases and J lost 6, with 12 bases in between. There are 14 residues in the CDR3. Germline-derived CDR1 and CDR2 are SGHVS and FQNEAQ. As DNA, the CDR3 is TGTGCCAGCAGCTCGGGACTCCGATCCGGGGAGCTGTTTTTT. It is translated as CASSSGLRSGELFF.

Only a few counts were recorded for this clonotype. The rearrangement uses TRBV27 and TRBJ2-7, with TRBD1 as a possible D gene (6 bases). Germline assignment: CDR1 MNHEY and CDR2 SMNVEV (reference sequence). With 5 bases removed from V and 2 bases from J, the gap between germline ends came to 13 bases. This CDR3 is 14 amino acids long. The CDR3 nucleotides are TGTGCCAGCAGTGACCGGGACACGGCCTACGAGCAGTACTTC. Its translation is CASSDRDTAYEQYF.

This clonotype appeared a few times. The V and J genes are TRBV19 and TRBJ2-2, with unresolved D. The CDR3 loop spans 12 amino acids. Germline CDR1 reads LNHDA; CDR2 reads SQIVND (reference sequence). The V gene lost 6 bases and the J gene lost 4 bases, with 6 bases spanning the gap. The CDR3 bases are TGTGCCAGTAGACCCTCCACCGGGGAGCTGTTTTTT. It specifies CASRPSTGELFF. The full variable domain, in which reference TRBV19 and TRBJ2-2 provide the parts outside the CDR3, is DGGITQSPKYLFRKEGQNVTLSCEQNLNHDAMYWYRQDPGQGLRLIYYSQIVNDFQKGDIAEGYSVSREKKESFPLTVTSAQKNPTAFYLCASRPSTGELFFGEGSRLTVL.

The chain combines TRBV9 with TRBJ2-1, with D perhaps TRBD2 (5 bases). Per germline, CDR1 SGDLS and CDR2 YYNGEE. The CDR3 is made up of 13 amino acids. The germline V and J ends were trimmed by 3 bases and 4 bases, with 8 bases remaining between them. CDR3 region: CASSAGVYNEQFF. The CDR3 DNA follows: TGTGCCAGCAGCGCCGGGGTTTACAATGAGCAGTTCTTC.

On this clonotype: Compared with germline, one end of the junction differs, possibly owing to a read error. V and J are TRBV12-3 or TRBV12-4 and TRBJ1-3; TRBD1 matches at 7 bases. This CDR3 is built from 15 residues. The DNA of the CDR3 is TGTGCCAGCAGCCCGACAGGGAGCTCTGGAAACACCATGTATTTT. This codes for CASSPTGSSGNTMYF.

This clonotype was seen repeatedly, ten times or more. This chain uses TRBV12-3 or TRBV12-4 with TRBJ1-5; D is unclear. With 5 bases removed from V and 6 bases from J, the gap between germline ends came to 14 bases. The length of the CDR3 is 14 residues. CDR3 sequence (DNA): TGTGCCAGCAGTGATTGGACGGCCGGTCAGCCCCAGCATTTT. Translation gives CASSDWTAGQPQHF.

V is TRBV4-1 and J is TRBJ1-3; 7 bases map to TRBD1. CDR1 and CDR2 from the germline V gene are MGHRA and YSYEKL. J was trimmed by 3 bases and V by 0 bases; bases with no gene match: 2. The CDR3 is made up of 15 amino acids. The CDR3 reads CASSQDSGGGNTIYF. The CDR3, as DNA: TGCGCCAGCAGCCAAGATTCAGGGGGTGGAAACACCATATATTTT.

This clonotype was seen more than once but under ten times. The chain couples TRBV4-1 to TRBJ2-5, with D perhaps matching TRBD1 (5 bases). V dropped 0 bases and J dropped 5 bases, with 13 bases sitting between them. The CDR3 covers 15 residues. Germline CDR1 reads MGHRA; CDR2 reads YSYEKL. Here the CDR3 reads CASSQEGRVRETQYF. CDR3 bases: TGCGCCAGCAGCCAAGAGGGCAGGGTGCGGGAGACCCAGTACTTC.

At least ten counts were recorded for this clonotype. The J gene is TRBJ2-7, the V gene TRBV5-5, with TRBD1 identical over 7 bases. Germline CDR1 SGHKS, CDR2 YYEKEE (reference sequence). This CDR3 has 14 residues. The J segment lost 7 bases and the V segment lost 0 bases, leaving 7 bases of the junction unmatched. CDR3 amino acids: CASSLEGGLGEQYF. In nucleotides, the CDR3 is TGTGCCAGCAGCTTGGAAGGGGGCCTGGGGGAGCAGTACTTC.

The chain employs TRBV20-1 and TRBJ1-2; weak D call: TRBD1 (5 bases). The CDR3 extends over 13 amino acids. Per germline, CDR1 DFQATT and CDR2 SNEGSKA (reference sequence). V was clipped by 6 bases and J by 3 bases, with 14 bases between them. In DNA, the CDR3 is TGCAGTGCCAGGACTGGGGGATACTATGGCTACACCTTC. As protein: CSARTGGYYGYTF.

This clonotype was counted ten times or more. The CDR3 spells CASSLGTDTQYF. CDR3 nucleotide sequence: TGTGCCAGCAGTTTAGGGACGGATACGCAGTATTTT. The rearrangement uses TRBV12-3 or TRBV12-4 and TRBJ2-3; the D is unclear. The CDR3 runs to 12 residues. The ends were cut back, 1 base at V and 6 bases at J, with 5 bases in the middle.

The V gene is TRBV7-6, the J gene TRBJ2-6, with unresolved D. V was cut by 11 bases and J by 0 bases, with 11 bases left in between. The CDR3 totals 14 residues. Per germline, CDR1 SGHVS and CDR2 FNYEAQ. CDR3 sequence reads: CAVATNSGANVLTF. The CDR3 nucleotides read TGTGCCGTAGCCACAAACTCTGGGGCCAACGTCCTGACTTTC. Full variable domain (missing parts from reference TRBV7-6 and TRBJ2-6): GAGVSQSPRYKVTKRGQDVALRCDPISGHVSLYWYRQALGQGPEFLTYFNYEAQQDKSGLPNDRFSAERPEGSISTLTIQRTEQRDSAMYRCAVATNSGANVLTFGAGSRLTVL.

This clonotype has only a few counts. This chain uses TRBV6-1 with TRBJ2-1; the D call may be TRBD1 or TRBD2 (6 bases each). V lost 4 bases and J lost 10, with 20 bases in between. CDR1 MNHNS and CDR2 SASEGT come from the germline V gene. This CDR3 is 15 amino acids long. The CDR3 DNA reads TGTGCCAGCAGTGTCGAGACGGGGGCACTTAGGGAGCAGTTCTTC. This encodes CASSVETGALREQFF.

The rearrangement joins TRBV29-1 to TRBJ2-3, with 8 bases lining up with TRBD1. This CDR3 region has 10 residues. V trimming: 7 bases; J trimming: 6 bases; junction bases outside the gene matches: 0. Per germline, CDR1 SQVTM and CDR2 ANQGSEA. This CDR3 is CSGQGDTQYF. For the CDR3, the DNA is TGCAGCGGACAGGGGGATACGCAGTATTTT.